This T cell receptor (beta chain) appears in the sequencing data of a study of control samples from healthy donors and cancer patients. Method: immunoSEQ multiplex PCR; TCRdb's copy keeps in-frame clones and lacks some. The data show about 120,000 clones, 80% to 95% seen once. Losses at the gene ends were 5 bases for V and 5 bases for J; bases not matched to a gene: 9. CDR3 length: 15 residues. Germline V gives CDR1 KGHDR, CDR2 SFDVKD. The chain uses TRBV24-1 and TRBJ1-2; 8 bases are shared with TRBD1. Sequencing was carried out using blood. The source is a man aged 35 to 55 in good health. Here the CDR3 reads CATSARTGLGYGYTF. The CDR3 DNA reads as TGTGCCACCAGTGCCCGGACAGGGTTGGGGTATGGCTACACCTTC.